This T cell receptor beta chain was obtained from a study of cytomegalovirus exposure and HLA in healthy donors. The overall study: Falling in the Caucasian-associated ancestry cluster were roughly 86% of 398 genotyped donors. Study findings and constraints: Later analysis identified a missense DCLRE1C variant that was linked to TCR beta V- and J-gene trimming. Later on, an analysis showed TCR association rates differing by HLA locus, with DRB1 the most and HLA-C the fewest.

About this clone: Its antigen is as yet unknown.

PCR was performed using 60 Vbeta and 13 Jbeta primers. Profiled with immunoSEQ multiplex PCR; TCRdb holds only in-frame clones, not every one. The sample records nearly 300,000 clones, roughly 88% being singletons. The TCR was taken from a man aged 40-49 years in good health and CMV-seropositive. The sequencing input was PBMCs.

The CDR3: CASSHKGYEQFF. CDR3 DNA sequence: TGTGCCAGCAGCCACAAGGGGTATGAGCAGTTCTTC. V gene TRBV11-3 combines with J gene TRBJ2-1, with a tentative D call TRBD1 (5 bases). The CDR3 totals 12 residues. Germline CDR1 reads SGHNT; CDR2 reads YENEEA. Trimming shortened V by 5 bases and J by 8 bases, and 10 bases separated the two germline ends.